This T cell receptor (beta chain) was obtained from a study of OX40 agonist ivuxolimab in advanced cancers. The CDR3 is 14 residues long. Per the germline V gene, CDR1 is MDHEN and CDR2 is SYDVKM. V dropped 3 bases and J dropped 6 bases, with 14 bases sitting between them. It was autoimmune disease history or systemic immunosuppression that excluded patients. This table comes from immunoSEQ multiplex PCR, and its TCRdb copy is limited to in-frame clones, with some not included. This table has about 38,000 clones, about 90% appearing once. The sample was CD4+ or CD8+ T cells sorted from blood, taken in a trial of the OX40 agonist ivuxolimab. This receptor was obtained from an adult with an advanced solid tumor such as melanoma, head and neck, liver or kidney cancer. The rearrangement links TRBV28 to TRBJ1-2; no firm D call. The CDR3, as DNA: TGTGCCAGCAGTTTCATCCGGGTTTCGGATGGCTACACCTTC. Protein sequence: CASSFIRVSDGYTF.